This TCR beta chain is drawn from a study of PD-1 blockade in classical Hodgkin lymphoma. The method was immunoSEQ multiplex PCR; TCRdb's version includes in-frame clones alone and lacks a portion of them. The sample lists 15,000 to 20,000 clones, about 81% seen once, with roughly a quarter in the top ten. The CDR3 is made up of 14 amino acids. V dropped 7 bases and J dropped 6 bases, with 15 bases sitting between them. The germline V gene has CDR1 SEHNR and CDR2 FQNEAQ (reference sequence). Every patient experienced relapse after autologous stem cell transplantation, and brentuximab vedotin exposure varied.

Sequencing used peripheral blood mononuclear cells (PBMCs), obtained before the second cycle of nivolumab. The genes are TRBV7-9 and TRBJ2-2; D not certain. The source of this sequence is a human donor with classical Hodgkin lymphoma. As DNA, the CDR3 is TGTGCCAGCACCCTGAGCAGTAGTTCCGGGGAGCTGTTTTTT. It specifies CASTLSSSSGELFF. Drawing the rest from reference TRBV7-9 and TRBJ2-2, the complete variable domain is DTGVSQNPRHKITKRGQNVTFRCDPISEHNRLYWYRQTLGQGPEFLTYFQNEAQLEKSRLLSDRFSAERPKGSFSTLEIQRTEQGDSAMYLCASTLSSSSGELFFGEGSRLTVL.